This T cell receptor beta chain comes out of a study of T cells after yellow fever vaccination. At the level of the study: Low-cell-number fractions underwent preparation using SMART-Seq v4 Ultra Low Input.

The CDR3 is 16 residues long. With 7 bases clipped from V and 3 bases from J, the junction kept 8 bases outside the gene matches. CDR1 is SGHRS and CDR2 is YFSETQ in the germline V gene. TCRdb recomputed calls from the 5' RACE reads with MiXCR, one row per CDR3 protein. This sample has roughly 340,000 distinct CDR3 sequences, with approximately 9% found just once. This clonotype was found a few times. The clonotype originates from a man between 18 and 29 years old who received the YFV17D yellow fever vaccine. The starting material was PBMCs, obtained on the day of the first yellow fever vaccination. The J gene is TRBJ2-1, the V gene TRBV5-1; 12 nucleotides match TRBD1. This CDR3 is CASRDRGRQGYNEQFF. In DNA, the CDR3 is TGCGCCAGCCGGGACAGGGGGCGGCAGGGCTACAATGAGCAGTTCTTC.